These T cell receptor beta chains were read from a single sample in a study of beta chain features in type 1 diabetes. The method was immunoSEQ multiplex PCR; TCRdb's version includes in-frame clones alone and lacks a portion of them. The sample shows some 900,000 clones, about 17% of them seen only once. Sequenced sample: naive CD4+ T cells from blood. All receptors derive from a woman aged 18 to 35 in good health. Both conserved end residues are trimmed from each CDR3. Fields, in order: V gene, CDR3 protein.

>TRBV5-1
ASSPEPRQGGEQF
>TRBV4-3
ASSQDFGQSSYEQY
>TRBV7-3
ASSLSGYYEQY
>TRBV11-2
ASSLVGGSTARNEQF
>TRBV7-9
ASRSTGGNTEAF
>TRBV9
ASSAWGETQY
>TRBV28
ASSTQVPYEQY
>TRBV7-2
ASSLQGNGKTQY
>TRBV7-9
ASSPRSGPYEQY
>TRBV19
ASSIRSSSGKVWNEQF
>TRBV4-1
ASSQGPINEQF
>TRBV7-2
ASSPHGLAGHQETQY
>TRBV11-2
ASSTRQTDTQY
>TRBV5-4
ASSRKFSGNKNEQF
>TRBV9
ASSAQPTNQETQY
>TRBV18
ASSPIGLGTGFYEQY
>TRBV19
ASSIDLAAGANVLT
>TRBV28
ASTSPDAFSYNEQF
>TRBV7-3
ASSLTHRTDTQY
>TRBV19
ASSRLAVYTDTQY
>TRBV7-9
ASSFRDPSDEQF
>TRBV27
ASSLQQGALY
>TRBV9
ASSVAAGGVWETQY
>TRBV15
ATRKGTEAF
>TRBV5-4
ASTFATTSPYNEQF
>TRBV6-6
ASSWGGLGEKLF
>TRBV28
ASSFRGTEAF
>TRBV5-1
ASSLTVGRTGELF
>TRBV7-9
ASSFRGQGAGDTQY
>TRBV15
ATSRAGGQGSGELF
>TRBV18
ASSPREGEQY
>TRBV25-1
ASSVFETQY
>TRBV6-6
ASSDTANTEAF
>TRBV2
ASRSMGNTGELF
>TRBV9
ASSGRGQLTQY
>TRBV6-5
ASTLSGTSYNEQF
>TRBV5-4
ASSSSPQETQY
>TRBV11-2
ASSLVRTTRTDTQY
>TRBV5-1
ASSSGLASYNEQF
>TRBV4-3
ASSQESGSTDTQY
>TRBV7-2
ASSLGGGRVSYNEQF
>TRBV7-9
ASSSYSNTGELF
>TRBV7-2
ASSLWLGANEKLF
>TRBV7-3
ASSLIPDSTDTQY
>TRBV27
ASSSGTVGRPQH
>TRBV4-3
ASSQDSVSGAGFYNEQF
>TRBV5-1
ASSLDGGTGELF